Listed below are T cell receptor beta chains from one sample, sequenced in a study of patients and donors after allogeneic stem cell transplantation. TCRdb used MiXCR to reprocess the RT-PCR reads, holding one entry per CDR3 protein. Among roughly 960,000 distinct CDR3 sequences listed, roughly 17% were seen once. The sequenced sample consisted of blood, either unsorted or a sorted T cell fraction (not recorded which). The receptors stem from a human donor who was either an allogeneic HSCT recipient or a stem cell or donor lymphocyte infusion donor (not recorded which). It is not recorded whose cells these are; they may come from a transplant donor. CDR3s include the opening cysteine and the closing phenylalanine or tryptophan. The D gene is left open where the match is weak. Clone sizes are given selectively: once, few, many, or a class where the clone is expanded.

CDR3aa: CASTDRGQPQHF
CDR3nt: TGTGCCAGCACGGACAGGGGTCAGCCCCAGCATTTT
d_gene: TRBD1
v_gene: TRBV6-6
j_gene: TRBJ1-5
abundance: .

CDR3aa: CASSRGETEAFF
CDR3nt: TGCGCCAGCAGTCGAGGGGAGACTGAAGCTTTCTTT
d_gene: .
v_gene: TRBV4-1
j_gene: TRBJ1-1
abundance: few

CDR3aa: CASSTRDGVKDTEAFF
CDR3nt: TGTGCCAGCAGCACCCGAGATGGGGTGAAGGACACTGAAGCTTTCTTT
d_gene: .
v_gene: TRBV7-9
j_gene: TRBJ1-1
abundance: .

CDR3aa: CATNGGKNTGELFF
CDR3nt: TGTGCCACCAACGGCGGAAAGAACACCGGGGAGCTGTTTTTT
d_gene: .
v_gene: TRBV24-1
j_gene: TRBJ2-2
abundance: .

CDR3aa: CASSIFNGYNSPLHF
CDR3nt: TGTGCCAGTAGTATTTTCAACGGGTATAATTCACCCCTCCACTTT
d_gene: .
v_gene: TRBV19
j_gene: TRBJ1-6
abundance: once

CDR3aa: CASSLGNPTNEKLFF
CDR3nt: TGCGCCAGCAGCTTAGGAAATCCAACTAATGAAAAACTGTTTTTT
d_gene: .
v_gene: TRBV5-1
j_gene: TRBJ1-4
abundance: .

CDR3aa: CASINRDLFSNTQYF
CDR3nt: TGTGCCAGCATAAACCGGGACCTATTTTCAAATACGCAGTATTTT
d_gene: .
v_gene: TRBV12-3/TRBV12-4
j_gene: TRBJ2-3
abundance: .

CDR3aa: CASSARTPRDYGYTF
CDR3nt: TGCGCCAGCAGCGCACGGACCCCCCGGGACTATGGCTACACCTTC
d_gene: .
v_gene: TRBV4-1
j_gene: TRBJ1-2
abundance: few

CDR3aa: CASSSGRYTGELFF
CDR3nt: TGCGCCAGCAGCTCGGGACGGTACACCGGGGAGCTGTTTTTT
d_gene: .
v_gene: TRBV5-1
j_gene: TRBJ2-2
abundance: few

CDR3aa: CAWSDGEGTEAFF
CDR3nt: TGTGCCTGGAGTGACGGTGAGGGGACTGAAGCTTTCTTT
d_gene: .
v_gene: TRBV30
j_gene: TRBJ1-1
abundance: few

CDR3aa: CATSDPIGGEQYF
CDR3nt: TGTGCCACCAGTGACCCTATCGGGGGCGAGCAGTACTTC
d_gene: .
v_gene: TRBV24-1
j_gene: TRBJ2-7
abundance: .

CDR3aa: CASSYAQDAGELFF
CDR3nt: TGTGCCAGCAGTTACGCCCAAGATGCCGGGGAGCTGTTTTTT
d_gene: .
v_gene: TRBV6-5
j_gene: TRBJ2-2
abundance: few

CDR3aa: CASSRGAGTSGSGEQFF
CDR3nt: TGTGCCAGCAGCCGAGGGGCCGGGACTAGCGGGTCCGGTGAGCAGTTCTTC
d_gene: TRBD2
v_gene: TRBV4-2
j_gene: TRBJ2-1
abundance: few

CDR3aa: CASSLRAVNTGELFF
CDR3nt: TGTGCCAGCAGTTTACGGGCGGTCAACACCGGGGAGCTGTTTTTT
d_gene: .
v_gene: TRBV12-3/TRBV12-4
j_gene: TRBJ2-2
abundance: .

CDR3aa: CAISEGLENTQYF
CDR3nt: TGTGCCATCAGTGAAGGCCTGGAGAATACGCAGTATTTT
d_gene: .
v_gene: TRBV10-3
j_gene: TRBJ2-3
abundance: many

CDR3aa: CATSRSLGTGAGDEQFF
CDR3nt: TGTGCCACCAGCAGATCTCTCGGGACAGGGGCAGGGGATGAGCAGTTCTTC
d_gene: TRBD1
v_gene: TRBV15
j_gene: TRBJ2-1
abundance: few

CDR3aa: CASSSYSTSGSPVTQYF
CDR3nt: TGCGCCAGCAGCTCGTATTCGACTAGCGGCAGCCCGGTGACCCAGTACTTC
d_gene: TRBD2
v_gene: TRBV5-1
j_gene: TRBJ2-5
abundance: many

CDR3aa: CASSYSGPQGQFSYEQYF
CDR3nt: TGTGCCAGCAGTTACTCGGGACCCCAGGGACAGTTTTCCTACGAGCAGTACTTC
d_gene: TRBD1
v_gene: TRBV6-5
j_gene: TRBJ2-7
abundance: .

CDR3aa: CASSLAGYSYNEQFF
CDR3nt: TGTGCCAGCAGCTTAGCGGGCTACTCCTACAATGAGCAGTTCTTC
d_gene: .
v_gene: TRBV7-9
j_gene: TRBJ2-1
abundance: few

CDR3aa: CASSHGQGVDEQFF
CDR3nt: TGTGCCAGCAGCCATGGACAGGGAGTGGATGAGCAGTTCTTC
d_gene: TRBD1
v_gene: TRBV4-2
j_gene: TRBJ2-1
abundance: few

CDR3aa: CASSGDYAVRETQYF
CDR3nt: TGTGCCAGCAGTGGGGACTACGCCGTTCGCGAGACCCAGTACTTC
d_gene: TRBD2
v_gene: TRBV2
j_gene: TRBJ2-5
abundance: few

CDR3aa: CASRPRGGTMNTEAFF
CDR3nt: TGTGCCAGCAGACCTCGGGGAGGGACCATGAACACTGAAGCTTTCTTT
d_gene: .
v_gene: TRBV5-4
j_gene: TRBJ1-1
abundance: .